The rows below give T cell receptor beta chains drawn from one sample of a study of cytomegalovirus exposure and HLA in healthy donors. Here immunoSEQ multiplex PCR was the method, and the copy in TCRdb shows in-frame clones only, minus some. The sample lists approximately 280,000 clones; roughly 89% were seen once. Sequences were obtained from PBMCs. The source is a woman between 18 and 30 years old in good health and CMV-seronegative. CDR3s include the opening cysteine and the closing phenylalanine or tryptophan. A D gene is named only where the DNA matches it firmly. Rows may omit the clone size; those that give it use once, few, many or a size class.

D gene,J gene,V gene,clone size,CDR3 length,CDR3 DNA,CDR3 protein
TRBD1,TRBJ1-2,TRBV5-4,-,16,TGTGCCAGCAGCTTGTCTCCCCTCTGGACAGGGGGACAGGACACCTTC,CASSLSPLWTGGQDTF
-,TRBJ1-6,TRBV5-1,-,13,TGCGCCAGCAGACAGGGCGGGGGTTCACCCCTCCACTTT,CASRQGGGSPLHF
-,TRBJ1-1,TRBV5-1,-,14,TGCGCCAGCAGCTTGGAAGGGGGGAACACTGAAGCTTTCTTT,CASSLEGGNTEAFF
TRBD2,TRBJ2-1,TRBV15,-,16,TGTGCCACCAGCAGAACCCGGACTAGCACCTACAATGAGCAGTTCTTC,CATSRTRTSTYNEQFF
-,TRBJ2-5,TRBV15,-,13,TGTGCCACCAGCCAAGGCGGGATGGAGACCCAGTACTTC,CATSQGGMETQYF
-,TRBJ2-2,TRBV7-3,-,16,TGTGCCAGCAGCGTCGACGGGGCAGGGGTGACCGGGGAGCTGTTTTTT,CASSVDGAGVTGELFF
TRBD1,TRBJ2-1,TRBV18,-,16,TGTGCCAGCTCCCAGTGGACAGGGCTCGGGGACAATGAGCAGTTCTTC,CASSQWTGLGDNEQFF
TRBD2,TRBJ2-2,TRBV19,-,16,TGTGCCAGTAGTATTGAGCGGGGGGGAGTCACCGGGGAGCTGTTTTTT,CASSIERGGVTGELFF
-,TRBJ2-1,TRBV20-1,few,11,TGCAGTGTAATCGGTCACAATGAGCAGTTCTTC,CSVIGHNEQFF
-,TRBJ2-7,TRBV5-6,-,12,TGTGCCAGCAGTTTCAACTCCTACGAGCAGTACTTC,CASSFNSYEQYF
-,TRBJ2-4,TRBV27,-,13,TGTGCCAGCAGTCCCGGGGCCAAAAACATTCAGTACTTC,CASSPGAKNIQYF
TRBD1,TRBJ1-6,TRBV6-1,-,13,TGTGCCACATCAGGGGGCGGCAATTCACCCCTCCACTTT,CATSGGGNSPLHF
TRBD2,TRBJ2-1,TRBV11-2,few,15,TGTGCCAGCATCGGAAAGCGGGGGGGGTACAATGAGCAGTTCTTC,CASIGKRGGYNEQFF
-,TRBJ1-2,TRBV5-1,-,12,TGCGCCAGCAGCAGGAACAGGGTCGGCTACACCTTC,CASSRNRVGYTF
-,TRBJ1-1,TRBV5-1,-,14,TGCGCCAGCAGCTTGGATCAAGGGGGAGCAATGGCTTTCTTT,CASSLDQGGAMAFF
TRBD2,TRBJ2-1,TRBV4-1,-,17,TGCGCCAGCAGCCAATCTTATCGAGGCGGGGGTGGGGATGAGCAGTTCTTC,CASSQSYRGGGGDEQFF
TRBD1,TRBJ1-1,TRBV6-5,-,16,TGTGCCAGCAGTTACTATCCGGGACAGGGGAACACTGAAGCTTTCTTT,CASSYYPGQGNTEAFF
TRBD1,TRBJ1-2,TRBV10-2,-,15,TGCGCCAGCAGGGGACAGACAGGCCAGGGGGTTGGCTACACCTTC,CASRGQTGQGVGYTF
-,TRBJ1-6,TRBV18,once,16,TGTGCCAGCTCACCAGTGAGGGATCCTTTGAATTCACCCCTCCACTTT,CASSPVRDPLNSPLHF
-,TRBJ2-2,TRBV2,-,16,TGTGCCAGCAGTGCGCACCGGGACAAGAACACCGGGGAGCTGTTTTTT,CASSAHRDKNTGELFF
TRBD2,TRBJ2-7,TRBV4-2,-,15,TGTGCCAGCAGCCAAGAGGGGACTAGCGGGTACGAGCAGTACTTC,CASSQEGTSGYEQYF
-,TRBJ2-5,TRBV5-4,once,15,TGTGCCAGCAGCCCAGGGTTGACAGGTTCGGGGACCCAGTACTTC,CASSPGLTGSGTQYF
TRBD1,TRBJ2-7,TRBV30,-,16,TGTGCCTGGAGTGTTCTAGGGACAGGGCTTCCCTACGAGCAGTACTTC,CAWSVLGTGLPYEQYF
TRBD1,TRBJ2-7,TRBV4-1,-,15,TGCGCCAGCAGCCAAGGTGCAAGGGGGCCCTACGAGCAGTACTTC,CASSQGARGPYEQYF
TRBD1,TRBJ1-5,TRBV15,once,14,TGTGCCACCAGCATACAGGGGAAAGGTCAGCCCCAGCATTTT,CATSIQGKGQPQHF
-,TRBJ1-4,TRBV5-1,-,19,TGCGCCAGCAGCTTGGACCTCAGGGGAAGTTTTGCAACTAATGAAAAACTGTTTTTT,CASSLDLRGSFATNEKLFF